The entry that follows covers one T cell receptor (beta chain) sequence. Its antigen is not identified. PCR amplification relied on 60 Vbeta primers (plus 13 Jbeta primers). The assay was immunoSEQ multiplex PCR, and TCRdb's table has in-frame clones only and misses some. The table lists 70,000 to 80,000 clones, more than 75% of them singletons, with 1.5% to 2% in the top ten. V lost 1 base, J lost 0 bases, and 10 bases lay in between. From germline, CDR1 is SGHRS and CDR2 YFSETQ. The CDR3 totals 15 residues. The data stem from a study of cytomegalovirus exposure and HLA in healthy donors. Study observations and caveats: Three CMV-associated chains proved CMV antigen-specific in vitro.

The chain uses TRBV5-1 and TRBJ1-1; D possibly corresponds to TRBD1 (6 bases). The sequenced sample consisted of PBMCs. The source of this sequence is a man younger than 35 in good health and CMV-seronegative. DNA for the CDR3: TGCGCCAGCAGCTTGATGAACAGGGTGAACACTGAAGCTTTCTTT. It specifies CASSLMNRVNTEAFF.